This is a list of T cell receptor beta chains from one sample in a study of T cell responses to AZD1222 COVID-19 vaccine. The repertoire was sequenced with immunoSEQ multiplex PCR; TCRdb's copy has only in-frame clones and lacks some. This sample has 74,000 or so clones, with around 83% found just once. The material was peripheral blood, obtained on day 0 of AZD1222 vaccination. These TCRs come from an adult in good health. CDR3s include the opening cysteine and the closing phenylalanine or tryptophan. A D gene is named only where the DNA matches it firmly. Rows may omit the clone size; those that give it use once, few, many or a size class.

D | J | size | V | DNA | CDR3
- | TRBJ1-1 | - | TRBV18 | TGTGCCAGCTCACAAAACACTGAAGCTTTCTTT | CASSQNTEAFF
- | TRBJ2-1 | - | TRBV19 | TGTGCCGGAGGGACCTACAATGAGCAGTTCTTC | CAGGTYNEQFF
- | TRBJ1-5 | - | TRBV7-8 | TGTGCCAGCAGCCTAAGAGGGCCCCAGCATTTT | CASSLRGPQHF
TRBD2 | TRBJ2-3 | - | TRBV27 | TGTGCCAGCAGTTTACGTGGTCTAGCGGGGTACACAGATACGCAGTATTTT | CASSLRGLAGYTDTQYF
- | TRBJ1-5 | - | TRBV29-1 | TGCAGCGCTGGTTATAGCAATCAGCCCCAGCATTTT | CSAGYSNQPQHF
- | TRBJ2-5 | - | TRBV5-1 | TGCGCCAGCAGCTTTACGCCAGGGCAAGAGACCCAGTACTTC | CASSFTPGQETQYF
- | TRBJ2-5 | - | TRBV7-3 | TGTGCCAGCAGCCAAGGATACCAAGAGACCCAGTACTTC | CASSQGYQETQYF
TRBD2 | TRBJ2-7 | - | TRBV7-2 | TGTGCCAGCAGCTTAGCGCCCCTCAGCGGGGGGTCCTACGAGCAGTACTTC | CASSLAPLSGGSYEQYF
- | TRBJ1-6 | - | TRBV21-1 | TGTGCCCGACCGACCGGGACAGGGGAACCTTCACCCCTCCACTTT | CARPTGTGEPSPLHF
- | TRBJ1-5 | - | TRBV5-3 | TGTGCCAGAAGCTTGGTTTCGAGCAATCAGCCCCAGCATTTT | CARSLVSSNQPQHF
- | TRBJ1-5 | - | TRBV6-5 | TGTGCCAGCAGTTACTCGTCAAATCAGCCCCAGCATTTT | CASSYSSNQPQHF
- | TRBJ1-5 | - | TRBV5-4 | TGTGCCAGCAGTTATGACAGAGACAATCAGCCCCAGCATTTT | CASSYDRDNQPQHF
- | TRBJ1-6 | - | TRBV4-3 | TGCGCCAGCAGCCAGGGAATCAGGGGAAGCTCCTATAATTCACCCCTCCACTTT | CASSQGIRGSSYNSPLHF
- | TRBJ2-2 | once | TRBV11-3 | TGTGCCAGCAGCTTAGAGGGACTCGGGGAGCTGTTTTTT | CASSLEGLGELFF
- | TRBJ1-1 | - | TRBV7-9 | TGTGCCAGCAGCTTAGGCATCGCCGGGGACACTGAAGCTTTCTTT | CASSLGIAGDTEAFF
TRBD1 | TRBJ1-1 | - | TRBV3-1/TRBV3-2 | TGTGCCAGCAGCCAATGGGGACAGGGCAACACTGAAGCTTTCTTT | CASSQWGQGNTEAFF
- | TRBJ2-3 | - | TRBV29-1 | TGCAGCGTTGAAGGGGTTGCAGGGGCAGATACGCAGTATTTT | CSVEGVAGADTQYF
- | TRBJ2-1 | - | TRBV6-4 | TGTGCCAGCAGTGTTGGGATCTCCTACAATGAGCAGTTCTTC | CASSVGISYNEQFF
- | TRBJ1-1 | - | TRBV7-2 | TGTGCCAGCAGCCCCAAAGGAGGGGTGGGGACTGAAGCTTTCTTT | CASSPKGGVGTEAFF
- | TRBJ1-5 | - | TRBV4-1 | TGCGCCAGCAGCCAACGCGGAAATAGCAATCAGCCCCAGCATTTT | CASSQRGNSNQPQHF
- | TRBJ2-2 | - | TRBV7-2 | TGTGCCAGCAGCATCGGGACCAACACCGGGGAGCTGTTTTTT | CASSIGTNTGELFF
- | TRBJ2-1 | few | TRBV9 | TGTGCCAGCAGCCTACAGCCCAATGAGCAGTTCTTC | CASSLQPNEQFF
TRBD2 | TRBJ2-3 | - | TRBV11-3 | TGTGCCAGCAGCTTAGACCTAGCGGGGGGGCTCACAGATACGCAGTATTTT | CASSLDLAGGLTDTQYF
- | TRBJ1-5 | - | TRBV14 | TGTGCCAGCAGCGAGGGAAACCTCAATCAGCCCCAGCATTTT | CASSEGNLNQPQHF
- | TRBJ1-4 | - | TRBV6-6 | TGTGCCAGCATTCCCCGGATGACAGCGGGGAATGAAAAACTGTTTTTT | CASIPRMTAGNEKLFF
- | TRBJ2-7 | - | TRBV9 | TGTGCCAGCAGCGTAGACACCTCCTACGAGCAGTACTTC | CASSVDTSYEQYF
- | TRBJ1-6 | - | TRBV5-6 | TGTGCCAGCAGCATTAGTAGCTCCTATAATTCACCCCTCCACTTT | CASSISSSYNSPLHF
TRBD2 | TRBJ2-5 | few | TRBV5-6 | TGTGCCAGCAGCTTGGATGGACTAGTAGGGGAGACCCAGTACTTC | CASSLDGLVGETQYF
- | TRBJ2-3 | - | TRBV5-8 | TGTGCCAGCAGCTTGGCCTCTACCTCTAGCACAGATACGCAGTATTTT | CASSLASTSSTDTQYF
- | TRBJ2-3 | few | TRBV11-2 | TGTGCCAGCAGCTTGCCCTGGGGCGGGTATGATACGCAGTATTTT | CASSLPWGGYDTQYF
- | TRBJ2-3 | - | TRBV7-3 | TGTGCCAGCAGCCGGGCCCAGGGAGGAGATACGCAGTATTTT | CASSRAQGGDTQYF
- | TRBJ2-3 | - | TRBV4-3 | TGCGCCAGCAGCCACCAAGCCGACACAGCTAGCACAGATACGCAGTATTTT | CASSHQADTASTDTQYF
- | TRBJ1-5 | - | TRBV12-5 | TGTGCTAGTGGTTCGGGCGATGCGGGCAATCAGCCCCAGCATTTT | CASGSGDAGNQPQHF
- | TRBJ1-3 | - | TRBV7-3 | TGTGCCAGCAGCTTGACCCCTGGAAACACCATATATTTT | CASSLTPGNTIYF
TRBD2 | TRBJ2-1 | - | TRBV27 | TGTGCCAGCAGTGTGACTAGCGGGGGTTCAATTGAGCAGTTCTTC | CASSVTSGGSIEQFF
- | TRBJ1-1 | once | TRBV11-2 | TGTGCCAGCAGCTTAGCAGAGCGGGGAATTGGTACTGAAGCTTTCTTT | CASSLAERGIGTEAFF
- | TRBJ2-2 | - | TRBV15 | TGTGCCACCAGCAGAGGAGGCCCGCGCATGAACACCGGGGAGCTGTTTTTT | CATSRGGPRMNTGELFF
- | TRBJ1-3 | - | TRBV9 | TGTGCCAGCACCGAGGGCCAGAGCTCTGGAAACACCATATATTTT | CASTEGQSSGNTIYF
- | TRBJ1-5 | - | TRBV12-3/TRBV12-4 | TGTGCCAGCACCGGGGGCCGTCAGCCCCAGCATTTT | CASTGGRQPQHF
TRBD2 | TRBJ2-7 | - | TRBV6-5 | TGTGCCAGCAGTTACGCGGGGGGTTCCTACGAGCAGTACTTC | CASSYAGGSYEQYF
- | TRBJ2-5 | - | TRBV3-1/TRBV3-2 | TGTGCCAGCAGCCAAGTTGAGACCCAGTACTTC | CASSQVETQYF
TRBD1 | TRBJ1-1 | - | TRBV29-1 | TGCAGCGTTGACCCGGGACAGGGCCGTGAAGCTTTCTTT | CSVDPGQGREAFF
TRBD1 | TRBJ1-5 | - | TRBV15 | TGTGCCACCAGCAGAGATGACAGGGGCGTTCATCAGCCCCAGCATTTT | CATSRDDRGVHQPQHF
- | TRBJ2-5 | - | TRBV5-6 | TGTGCCAGCAGCTGGACCCTCCAGGGCGGGCAAGAGACCCAGTACTTC | CASSWTLQGGQETQYF
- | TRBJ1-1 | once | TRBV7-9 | TGTGCCAGCAGCCCCGGTCTCAATACAAACACTGAAGCTTTCTTT | CASSPGLNTNTEAFF
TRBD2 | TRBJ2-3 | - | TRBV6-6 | TGTGCCAGCACGCGGGGGGGAGTTCCAGATACGCAGTATTTT | CASTRGGVPDTQYF
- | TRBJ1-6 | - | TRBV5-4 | TGTGCCAGCTCCCAGGGCCAAAATTCACCCCTCCACTTT | CASSQGQNSPLHF
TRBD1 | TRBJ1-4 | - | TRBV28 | TGTGCCAGCGGGACAGGGCGGGAAAAACTGTTTTTT | CASGTGREKLFF